This record looks at one TCR beta chain sequence and its context. Its antigen is undetermined. CDR1 is LNHDA and CDR2 is SQIVND in the germline V gene (reference sequence). V was trimmed by 1 base and J by 10 bases, leaving 10 bases between them. CDR3 length: 12 residues. These data belong to a study of OX40 agonist ivuxolimab in advanced cancers. Findings and caveats of the study: Expanded clones belonging to CD8+ T cells outnumbered, on average, those of CD4+.

This table comes from immunoSEQ multiplex PCR, and its TCRdb copy is limited to in-frame clones, with some not included. Here the sample spans about 100,000 clones, around nine tenths being singletons. Anyone with autoimmune disease history or systemic immunosuppression was excluded. The TCR comes from an adult with an advanced solid tumor such as melanoma, head and neck, liver or kidney cancer. The genes are TRBV19 and TRBJ1-2; D is undetermined. This specimen was CD4+ or CD8+ T cells sorted from blood, taken in a trial of the OX40 agonist ivuxolimab. The CDR3 DNA reads TGTGCCAGTAGTATAGTGTGGGAAACCTACACCTTC. Translated: CASSIVWETYTF.